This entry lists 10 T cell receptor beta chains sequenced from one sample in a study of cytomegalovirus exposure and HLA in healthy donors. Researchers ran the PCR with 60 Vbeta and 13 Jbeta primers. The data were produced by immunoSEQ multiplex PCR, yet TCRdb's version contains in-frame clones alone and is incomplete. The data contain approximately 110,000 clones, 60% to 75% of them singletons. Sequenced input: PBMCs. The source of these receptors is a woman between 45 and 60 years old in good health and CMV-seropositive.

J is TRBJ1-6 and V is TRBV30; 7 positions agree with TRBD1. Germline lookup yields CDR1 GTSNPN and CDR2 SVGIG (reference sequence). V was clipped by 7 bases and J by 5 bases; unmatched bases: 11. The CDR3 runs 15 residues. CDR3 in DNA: TGTGCCTCGTCCCTTCTTGGACAGGATAATTCACCCCTCCACTTT. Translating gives CASSLLGQDNSPLHF.

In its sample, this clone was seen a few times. DNA of the CDR3: TGTGCCAGCAGCCAAGCAACAGGGGGCGTAGGCTACACCTTC. This codes for CASSQATGGVGYTF. The rearrangement links TRBV14 to TRBJ1-2, with TRBD1 matching 9 bases. In germline, CDR1 is SGHDN, CDR2 FVKESK. The CDR3 has 14 residues. Trimming removed 1 base from V and 8 bases from J; junction bases left unmatched: 5.

CDR3 region: CASSPQTTGSYGYTF. The CDR3 bases are TGTGCCAGCAGCCCACAAACGACGGGTAGCTATGGCTACACCTTC. The genes are TRBV9 and TRBJ1-2; D gene uncertain. The CDR3 is 15 amino acids. V shed 4 bases and J shed 4 bases, with 17 bases lying between them. CDR1 is SGDLS, CDR2 YYNGEE, per germline.

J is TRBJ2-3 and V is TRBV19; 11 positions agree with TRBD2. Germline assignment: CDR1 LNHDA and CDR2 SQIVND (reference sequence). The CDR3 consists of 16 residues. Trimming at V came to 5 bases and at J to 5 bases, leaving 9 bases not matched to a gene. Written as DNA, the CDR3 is TGTGCCAGTAGTTATCTAGCGGGGGGCGCAGTAGATACGCAGTATTTT. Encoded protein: CASSYLAGGAVDTQYF.

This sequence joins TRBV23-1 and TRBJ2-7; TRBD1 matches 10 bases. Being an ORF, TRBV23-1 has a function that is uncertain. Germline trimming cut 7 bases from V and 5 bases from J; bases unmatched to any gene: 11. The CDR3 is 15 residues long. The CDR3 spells CASTKPGTGVHEQYF. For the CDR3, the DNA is TGCGCCAGCACCAAACCCGGGACAGGGGTTCACGAGCAGTACTTC.

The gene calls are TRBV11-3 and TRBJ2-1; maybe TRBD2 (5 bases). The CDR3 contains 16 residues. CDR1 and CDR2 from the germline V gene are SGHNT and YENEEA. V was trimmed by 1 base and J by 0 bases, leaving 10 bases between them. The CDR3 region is CASSLVLADSYNEQFF. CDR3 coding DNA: TGTGCCAGCAGCTTAGTTCTAGCAGACTCCTACAATGAGCAGTTCTTC. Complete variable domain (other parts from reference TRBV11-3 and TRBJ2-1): EAGVVQSPRYKIIEKKQPVAFWCNPISGHNTLYWYLQNLGQGPELLIRYENEEAVDDSQLPKDRFSAERLKGVDSTLKIQPAELGDSAVYLCASSLVLADSYNEQFFGPGTRLTVL.

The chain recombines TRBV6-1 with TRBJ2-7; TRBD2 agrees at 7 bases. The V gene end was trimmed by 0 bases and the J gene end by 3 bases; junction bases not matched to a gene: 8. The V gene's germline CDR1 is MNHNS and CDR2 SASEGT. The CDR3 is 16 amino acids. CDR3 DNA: TGTGCCAGCAGTGAAGCGGGAGGGTTCACTTACTACGAGCAGTACTTC. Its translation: CASSEAGGFTYYEQYF.

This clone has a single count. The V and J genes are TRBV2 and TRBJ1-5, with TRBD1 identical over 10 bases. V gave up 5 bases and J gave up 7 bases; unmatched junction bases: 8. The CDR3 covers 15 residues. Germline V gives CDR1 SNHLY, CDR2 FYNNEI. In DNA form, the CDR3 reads TGTGCCAGCAGTCCCCGGACAGGGGGTGGGCAGCCCCAGCATTTT. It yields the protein CASSPRTGGGQPQHF.

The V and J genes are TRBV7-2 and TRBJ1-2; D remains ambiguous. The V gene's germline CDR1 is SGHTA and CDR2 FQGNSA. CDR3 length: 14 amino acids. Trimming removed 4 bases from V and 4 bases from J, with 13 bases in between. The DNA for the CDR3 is TGTGCCAGCAGCTCAATCTGGAGCTTCTATGGCTACACCTTC. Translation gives CASSSIWSFYGYTF.

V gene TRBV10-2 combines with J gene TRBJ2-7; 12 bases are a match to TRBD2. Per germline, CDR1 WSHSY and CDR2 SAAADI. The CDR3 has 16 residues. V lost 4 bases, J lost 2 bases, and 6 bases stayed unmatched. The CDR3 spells CASSGRGLAGTYEQYF. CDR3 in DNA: TGCGCCAGCAGTGGAAGAGGACTAGCGGGGACCTACGAGCAGTACTTC.